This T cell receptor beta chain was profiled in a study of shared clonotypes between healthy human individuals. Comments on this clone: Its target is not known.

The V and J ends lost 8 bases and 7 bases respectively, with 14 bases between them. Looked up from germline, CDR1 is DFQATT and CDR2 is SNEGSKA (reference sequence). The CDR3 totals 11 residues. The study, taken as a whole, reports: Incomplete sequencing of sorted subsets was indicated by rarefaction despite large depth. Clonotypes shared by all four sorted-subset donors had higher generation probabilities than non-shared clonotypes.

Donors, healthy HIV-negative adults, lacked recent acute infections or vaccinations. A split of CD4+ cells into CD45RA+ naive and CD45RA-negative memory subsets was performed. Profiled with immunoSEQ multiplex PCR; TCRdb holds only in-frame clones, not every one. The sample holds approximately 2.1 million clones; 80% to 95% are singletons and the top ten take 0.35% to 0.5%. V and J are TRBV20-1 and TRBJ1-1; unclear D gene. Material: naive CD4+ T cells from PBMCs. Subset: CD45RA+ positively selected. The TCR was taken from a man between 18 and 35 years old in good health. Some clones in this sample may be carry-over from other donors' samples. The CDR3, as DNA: TGCAGTCCTGTGGGGTCGCGTGAAGCTTTCTTT. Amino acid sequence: CSPVGSREAFF.